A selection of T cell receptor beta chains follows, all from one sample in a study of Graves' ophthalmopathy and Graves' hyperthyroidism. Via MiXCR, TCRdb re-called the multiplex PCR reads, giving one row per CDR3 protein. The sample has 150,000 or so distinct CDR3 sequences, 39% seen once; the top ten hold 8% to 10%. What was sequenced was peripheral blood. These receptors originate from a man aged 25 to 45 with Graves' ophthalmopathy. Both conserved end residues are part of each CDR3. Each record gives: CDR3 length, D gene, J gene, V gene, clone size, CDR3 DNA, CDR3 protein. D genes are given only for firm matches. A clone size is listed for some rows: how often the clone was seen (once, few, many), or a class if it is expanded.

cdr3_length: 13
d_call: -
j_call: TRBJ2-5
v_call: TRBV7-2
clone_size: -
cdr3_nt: TGTGCCAGCAGCCCCCAGGGGTTCGCGACCCAGTACTTC
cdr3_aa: CASSPQGFATQYF

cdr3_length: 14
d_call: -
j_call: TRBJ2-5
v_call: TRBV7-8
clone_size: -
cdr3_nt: TGTGCCAGCAGCTTAGTTTGGTCTAAAGAGACCCAGTACTTC
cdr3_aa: CASSLVWSKETQYF

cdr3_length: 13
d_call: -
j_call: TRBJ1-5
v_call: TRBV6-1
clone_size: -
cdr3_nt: TGTGCCAGCACTGGGGGTAGCAATCAGCCCCAGCATTTT
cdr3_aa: CASTGGSNQPQHF

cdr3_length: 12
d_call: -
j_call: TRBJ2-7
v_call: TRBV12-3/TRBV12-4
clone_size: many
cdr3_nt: TGTGCCAGCACCTTCACAGGGAACGAGCAGTACTTC
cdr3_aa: CASTFTGNEQYF

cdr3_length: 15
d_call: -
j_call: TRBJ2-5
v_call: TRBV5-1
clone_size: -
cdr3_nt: TGCGCCAGCAGCTTGGTTGTGCTAGGGCAAGAGACCCAGTACTTC
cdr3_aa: CASSLVVLGQETQYF

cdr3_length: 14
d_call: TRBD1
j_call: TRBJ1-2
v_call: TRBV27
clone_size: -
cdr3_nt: TGTGCCAGCAAACCAGACAGGGGGCTACGCGGCTACACCTTC
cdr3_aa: CASKPDRGLRGYTF

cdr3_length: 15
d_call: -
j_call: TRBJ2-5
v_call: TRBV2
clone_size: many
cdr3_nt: TGTGCCAGCAGCGCGCAGACATCGTTGGGAGAGACCCAGTACTTC
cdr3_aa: CASSAQTSLGETQYF

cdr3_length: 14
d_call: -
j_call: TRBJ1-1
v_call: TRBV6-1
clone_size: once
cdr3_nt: TGTGCCAGCCGGGGACCTCAGGGGAGCACTGAAGCTTTCTTT
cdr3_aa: CASRGPQGSTEAFF

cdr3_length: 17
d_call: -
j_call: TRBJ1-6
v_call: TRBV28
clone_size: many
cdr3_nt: TGTGCCAGCAGCCGACAGGACAAGCTCTCCTATAATTCACCCCTCCACTTT
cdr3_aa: CASSRQDKLSYNSPLHF

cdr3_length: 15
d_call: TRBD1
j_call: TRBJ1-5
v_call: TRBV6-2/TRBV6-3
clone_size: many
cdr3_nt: TGTGCCAGCAGTTACACCCTCAGGGGGGATCAGCCCCAGCATTTT
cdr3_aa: CASSYTLRGDQPQHF

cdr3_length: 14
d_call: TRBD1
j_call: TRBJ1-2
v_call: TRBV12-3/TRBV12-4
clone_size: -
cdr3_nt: TGTGCCAGCAGACCGAACCTAGGGACAGCTGGCTACACCTTC
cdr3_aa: CASRPNLGTAGYTF

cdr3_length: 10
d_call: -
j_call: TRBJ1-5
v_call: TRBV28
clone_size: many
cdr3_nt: TGTGCCAGCAGCACCAAACCCCAGCATTTT
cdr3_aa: CASSTKPQHF

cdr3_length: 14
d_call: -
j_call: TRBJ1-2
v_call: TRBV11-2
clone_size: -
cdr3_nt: TGTGCCAGCAGCTCCCTGGACAGCCTCTATGGCTACACCTTC
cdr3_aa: CASSSLDSLYGYTF

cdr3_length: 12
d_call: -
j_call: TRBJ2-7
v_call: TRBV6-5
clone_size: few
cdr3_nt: TGTGCCAGCAGTTACTCCATCTACGAGCAGTACTTC
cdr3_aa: CASSYSIYEQYF

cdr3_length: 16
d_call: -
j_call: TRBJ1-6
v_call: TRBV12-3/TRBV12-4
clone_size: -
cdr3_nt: TGTGCCAGCAGTTTAATCGGGCTCGGACGTAATTCACCCCTCCACTTT
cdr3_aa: CASSLIGLGRNSPLHF

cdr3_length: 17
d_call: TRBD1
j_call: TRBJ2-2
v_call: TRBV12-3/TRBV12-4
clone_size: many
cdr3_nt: TGTGCCAGCACCCCCTATGGGACAGGGACGAACACCGGGGAGCTGTTTTTT
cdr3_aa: CASTPYGTGTNTGELFF